A single T cell receptor beta chain is shown here with its context. Produced via immunoSEQ multiplex PCR; TCRdb's table is partial and in-frame only. Among over 300,000 clones listed, approximately 91% were seen once. This record belongs to a study of blood T cell repertoires in COVID-19. The origin of this receptor is a woman between 35 and 50 years old who had recovered from COVID-19. Sequencing input: PBMCs or T cells enriched from blood (not recorded which).

As DNA, the CDR3 is TGTGCCAGCAGTTACGCAGGGGGCGGAACCGGGGAGCTGTTTTTT. This encodes CASSYAGGGTGELFF. The V and J genes are TRBV6-5 and TRBJ2-2, with TRBD1 identical over 8 bases. This CDR3 has 15 amino acids. CDR1 and CDR2 from the germline V gene are MNHEY and SVGAGI. After removal of 2 bases from V and 5 bases from J, the junction contained 4 bases not matched to a gene.